A selection of T cell receptor beta chains follows, all from one sample in a study of monozygotic twins with inflammatory bowel disease. Using the 5' RACE reads, TCRdb records one entry per CDR3 protein without DNA. In total, the table holds roughly 170,000 distinct CDR3 sequences. Sequencing was carried out using blood. The receptors were sampled from a human donor with ulcerative colitis or Crohn's disease, or a healthy co-twin of an affected twin (not recorded which). CDR3s include the opening cysteine and the closing phenylalanine or tryptophan.

j_call v_call cdr3_length cdr3_aa
TRBJ1-5 TRBV19 17 CASSIVVFGGSNQPQHF
TRBJ2-1 TRBV6-5 16 CASSYSTGAPRNEQFF
TRBJ2-3 TRBV4-1 17 CASSQEPRVPSTDTQYF
TRBJ2-3 TRBV20-1 14 CSARVPGGRDTQYF
TRBJ2-7 TRBV20-1 15 CSARTPSGGSYEQYF
TRBJ2-1 TRBV11-2 15 CASSLDSGKGNEQFF
TRBJ2-3 TRBV20-1 16 CSARVGGGGRTDTQYF
TRBJ2-2 TRBV5-1 17 CASSLGTGGANTGELFF
TRBJ2-7 TRBV6-5 13 CASTSIRGYEQYF
TRBJ2-5 TRBV5-1 14 CASSLVAGTETQYF
TRBJ1-1 TRBV29-1 16 CSVASPGRTMNTEAFF
TRBJ2-2 TRBV5-1 15 CASSPRGSSTGELFF
TRBJ2-1 TRBV11-2 16 CASSLVLSSGRTEQFF
TRBJ2-7 TRBV3-1 15 CASSQVHQPSYEQYF
TRBJ2-7 TRBV10-3 19 CAISEFGLAGVGVSYEQYF
TRBJ1-2 TRBV5-1 16 CASSMRTTGEDYGYTF
TRBJ1-3 TRBV28 14 CASSFRGAGNTIYF
TRBJ2-6 TRBV29-1 14 CSARAGGGANVLTF
TRBJ2-7 TRBV5-1 14 CASSLGWGSYEQYF
TRBJ2-3 TRBV5-4 15 CASSLLISGSDTQYF
TRBJ1-2 TRBV6-2/TRBV6-3 15 CASVWRHGANYGYTF
TRBJ1-4 TRBV18 11 CASSPDEKLFF
TRBJ2-5 TRBV5-1 14 CASSWRQVQETQYF
TRBJ2-1 TRBV6-2/TRBV6-3 21 CASSYSSVGGSVSSSYNEQFF
TRBJ2-7 TRBV7-9 17 CASSLGGLAAKNYEQYF
TRBJ1-2 TRBV15 14 CATRRDRAPYGYTF
TRBJ1-4 TRBV6-2/TRBV6-3 15 CASSYEGLTNEKLFF
TRBJ1-2 TRBV5-1 15 CASSLSPQGHKGYTF
TRBJ2-5 TRBV5-1 15 CASSLALGGIETQYF
TRBJ2-2 TRBV12-3/TRBV12-4 15 CASTSMGGNTGELFF
TRBJ2-3 TRBV4-2 15 CASSPTSLSTDTQYF
TRBJ1-5 TRBV5-1 15 CASSVGTQRNQPQHF
TRBJ2-7 TRBV14 15 CASSHPGHSIYEQYF
TRBJ2-3 TRBV24-1 11 CATSDPDTQYF
TRBJ1-4 TRBV6-6 14 CASTLGGLREKLFF
TRBJ2-1 TRBV20-1 16 CSARKTRAHSYNEQFF
TRBJ2-3 TRBV6-1 16 CASSEILALLGDTQYF
TRBJ2-3 TRBV20-1 15 CSAPLSGIGTDTQYF
TRBJ2-4 TRBV28 21 CASSLFLIGNTQILAKNIQYF
TRBJ1-1 TRBV7-2 14 CASSLGQPWPEAFF
TRBJ1-1 TRBV5-5 12 CASSFEGQGAFF
TRBJ2-7 TRBV19 18 CASSSVLRLAGQSYEQYF
TRBJ2-3 TRBV27 15 CASKRGRGGQDTQYF
TRBJ1-3 TRBV6-2/TRBV6-3 17 CASRHWGTDRTGNTIYF
TRBJ1-2 TRBV12-3/TRBV12-4 15 CASSPRQATNYGYTF
TRBJ2-7 TRBV7-2 14 CASSPGVAVYEQYF
TRBJ2-5 TRBV5-1 13 CASSVREQETQYF
TRBJ2-7 TRBV5-4 15 CASSRTSGGYYEQYF
TRBJ2-1 TRBV18 14 CASSATLGYNEQFF
TRBJ2-5 TRBV12-3/TRBV12-4 13 CASSLLEYETQYF
TRBJ1-5 TRBV12-3/TRBV12-4 16 CASSFYGGYSNQPQHF
TRBJ2-1 TRBV10-3 16 CATGAERGSGENEQFF
TRBJ2-3 TRBV28 15 CASSMPESSTDTQYF
TRBJ2-1 TRBV7-2 13 CASSFRARNEQFF
TRBJ1-5 TRBV6-1 14 CASSPDRGRQPQHF
TRBJ2-2 TRBV3-1 15 CASSERGANTGELFF
TRBJ2-3 TRBV6-1 15 CASSPRQGGADTQYF